Listed here are 19 T cell receptor beta chains from one sample, sequenced in a study of blood T cell repertoires in COVID-19. Some clones are missing from TCRdb's copy, which holds only in-frame ones; the method was immunoSEQ multiplex PCR. There are roughly 260,000 clones in the sample; around 90% occur only once, and 4% lies in the top ten. Sequenced input: peripheral blood. These receptors came from a man between 60 and 70 years old who had recovered from COVID-19.

The V gene is TRBV29-1, the J gene TRBJ2-7, with 11 bases that match TRBD2. With 7 bases clipped from V and 2 bases from J, the junction kept 4 bases outside the gene matches. The length of the CDR3 is 13 residues. The V gene's germline CDR1 is SQVTM and CDR2 ANQGSEA. Here the CDR3 DNA reads TGCAGCGCTCGACTAGCGGGGCCCTACGAGCAGTACTTC. Translated, it gives CSARLAGPYEQYF.

The chain is built from TRBV5-1 and TRBJ2-7, with D tentatively TRBD2 (6 bases). CDR3 length: 15 residues. Germline CDR1 reads SGHRS; CDR2 reads YFSETQ. V shed 0 bases and J shed 0 bases, with 10 bases lying between them. CDR3 amino acids: CASSLGAGPSYEQYF. In nucleotides, the CDR3 is TGCGCCAGCAGCTTGGGGGCGGGACCCTCCTACGAGCAGTACTTC.

The rearrangement uses TRBV27 and TRBJ1-1, with D possibly TRBD1 on 6 matching bases. V was cut by 2 bases and J by 0 bases, with 13 bases left in between. The CDR3 totals 16 residues. Looked up from germline, CDR1 is MNHEY and CDR2 is SMNVEV (reference sequence). The CDR3 spells CASSLVGAGVNTEAFF. CDR3 DNA sequence: TGTGCCAGCAGTTTAGTCGGGGCAGGGGTGAACACTGAAGCTTTCTTT.

The chain carries TRBV24-1 and TRBJ1-5, with D possibly being TRBD1 (5 bases). CDR1 KGHDR and CDR2 SFDVKD come from the germline V gene. This CDR3 has 14 residues. Between the trimmed V and J ends, which lost 4 bases and 4 bases, there was a span of 10 bases. The CDR3 sequence is CATSEAGLNQPQHF. The CDR3, as DNA: TGTGCCACCAGTGAGGCAGGGTTAAATCAGCCCCAGCATTTT.

This chain links TRBV6-2 or TRBV6-3 with TRBJ1-2; TRBD1 is a possible D gene (5 bases). Trimming removed 4 bases from V and 1 base from J, with 16 bases in between. Germline V CDR1 and CDR2: MNHEY, SVGEGT. The CDR3 totals 16 residues. CDR3 DNA: TGTGCCAGCAGTTCGCCGTACCCGGGGGGTAACTATGGCTACACCTTC. Translation: CASSSPYPGGNYGYTF.

The V call is TRBV7-3, the J call TRBJ2-3, with 10 bases identical to TRBD2. CDR3 length equals 16 residues. Germline V gene data show CDR1 as SGHTA and CDR2 as FQGTGA. With 5 bases clipped from V and 2 bases from J, the junction kept 7 bases outside the gene matches. CDR3 sequence: CASSPSLAGNTDTQYF. CDR3 coding DNA: TGTGCCAGCAGCCCCTCACTAGCGGGGAACACAGATACGCAGTATTTT.

This chain links TRBV6-5 with TRBJ1-2, with D maybe TRBD1 (5 bases). This CDR3 has 15 residues. Looked up from germline, CDR1 is MNHEY and CDR2 is SVGAGI. Deletions cut 6 bases from V and 4 bases from J, with 18 bases between. CDR3 in amino acids: CASSPFSGFGYGYTF. CDR3 coding DNA: TGTGCCAGCAGCCCATTTTCAGGGTTCGGCTATGGCTACACCTTC.

The rearrangement uses TRBV10-1 and TRBJ1-2; D may be TRBD1 (6 bases). CDR1 and CDR2 from the germline V gene are WNHNN and SYGVQD (reference sequence). Trimming shortened V by 0 bases and J by 3 bases, and 14 bases separated the two germline ends. The CDR3 consists of 16 residues. The CDR3 sequence is CASSESLTGLDYGYTF. For the CDR3, the DNA is TGCGCCAGCAGTGAGTCGTTAACAGGGCTTGACTATGGCTACACCTTC.

The V gene is TRBV11-2, the J gene TRBJ1-2; 10 nucleotides agree with TRBD1. Germline CDR1 reads SGHAT; CDR2 reads FQNNGV. The V segment lost 1 base and the J segment 9 bases; nucleotides outside the gene matches: 5. This CDR3 is 14 amino acids long. Written as DNA, the CDR3 is TGTGCCAGCAGCTTAGGGGACAGGGGTGGCCGCTACACCTTC. Translation: CASSLGDRGGRYTF.

The chain joins TRBV5-1 to TRBJ1-1, with 8 nucleotides matching TRBD1. The germline CDR1 and CDR2 sequences are SGHRS and YFSETQ. V was clipped by 6 bases and J by 4 bases; unmatched bases: 5. The CDR3 runs 13 residues. CDR3 region: CASTTGGPTEAFF. The CDR3 region has the DNA TGCGCCAGCACCACAGGGGGACCCACTGAAGCTTTCTTT. Together with reference TRBV5-1 and TRBJ1-1, the CDR3 gives the full variable domain: KAGVTQTPRYLIKTRGQQVTLSCSPISGHRSVSWYQQTPGQGLQFLFEYFSETQRNKGNFPGRFSGRQFSNSRSEMNVSTLELGDSALYLCASTTGGPTEAFFGQGTRLTVV.

CDR3 residues: CASSYGGNSGANVLTF. The CDR3 nucleotides are TGTGCCAGCAGCTATGGCGGCAACTCTGGGGCCAACGTCCTGACTTTC. This sequence joins TRBV5-4 and TRBJ2-6; D not certain. Trimming took 3 bases from V and 0 from J, leaving 10 bases between them. In germline, CDR1 is SGHNT, CDR2 YYREEE (reference sequence). The CDR3 length is 16 residues.

The rearrangement uses TRBV11-1 and TRBJ1-2; D possibly corresponds to TRBD1 (6 bases). There are 13 residues in the CDR3. Germline-derived CDR1 and CDR2 are SGHAT and FQDESV (reference sequence). Between the trimmed V and J ends, which lost 5 bases and 5 bases, there was a span of 12 bases. The CDR3 loop is CASSPFTGYGYTF. The CDR3 DNA reads TGTGCCAGCAGCCCCTTTACAGGGTATGGCTACACCTTC.

The rearrangement joins TRBV19 to TRBJ2-3, with 7 bases lining up with TRBD1. Germline V lookup: CDR1 LNHDA, CDR2 SQIVND (reference sequence). The CDR3 covers 15 residues. With V trimmed by 8 bases and J by 5 bases, 13 bases remained unmatched. CDR3 loop: CASFTGQAARDTQYF. The DNA for the CDR3 is TGTGCCAGTTTCACAGGACAGGCTGCGCGAGATACGCAGTATTTT.

V usage is TRBV10-3 and J usage is TRBJ2-5, with D maybe TRBD1 (6 bases). V was clipped by 0 bases and J by 5 bases, with 13 bases between them. The CDR3 is 15 residues long. Germline loops: CDR1 ENHRY, CDR2 SYGVKD. CDR3 DNA sequence: TGTGCCATCAGTGAGTCAGGGGGTCTCGTGGAGACCCAGTACTTC. It yields the protein CAISESGGLVETQYF.

This clone was seen a few times. V usage is TRBV5-1 and J usage is TRBJ2-7; 7 bases map to TRBD2. J was trimmed by 0 bases and V by 4 bases; bases with no gene match: 10. Germline V gives CDR1 SGHRS, CDR2 YFSETQ. CDR3 length: 16 residues. Here the CDR3 DNA reads TGCGCCAGCAGCCAGGGAGCGGGATCCGGCTCCTACGAGCAGTACTTC. It encodes CASSQGAGSGSYEQYF.

This clone has only one observation. The V gene is TRBV11-2, the J gene TRBJ2-6; D gene ambiguous. V was shortened by 4 bases and J by 1 base, with 5 bases between the two germline ends. The CDR3 consists of 14 residues. The germline V gene has CDR1 SGHAT and CDR2 FQNNGV. The CDR3 reads CASSSLSGANVLTF. DNA for the CDR3: TGTGCCAGCAGCTCTCTATCTGGGGCCAACGTCCTGACTTTC.

This clone was found a few times. The rearrangement uses TRBV6-5 and TRBJ1-2; D is unclear. The CDR3 sequence is 12 residues long. V gave up 5 bases and J gave up 6 bases, with 10 bases separating them. The germline V gene encodes CDR1 MNHEY and CDR2 SVGAGI. The CDR3 DNA reads as TGTGCCAGCAGTCCCAATAGTGATGGCTACACCTTC. The encoded protein is CASSPNSDGYTF.

The chain employs TRBV12-5 and TRBJ1-3; no reliable D call. With 4 bases removed from V and 0 bases from J, the gap between germline ends came to 7 bases. The length of the CDR3 is 14 residues. Germline values: CDR1 LGHNT, CDR2 FRNRAP. The CDR3 spells CASGWSGSGNTIYF. CDR3 bases: TGTGCTAGTGGTTGGTCAGGCTCTGGAAACACCATATATTTT.

The V call is TRBV6-1, the J call TRBJ1-2; D is uncertain. CDR1 and CDR2 (germline): MNHNS, SASEGT. The V gene lost 0 bases and the J gene lost 2 bases, with 10 bases spanning the gap. The CDR3 is 15 residues long. This chain's CDR3 is CASSEATLGNYGYTF. CDR3 DNA sequence: TGTGCCAGCAGTGAAGCGACGCTCGGGAACTATGGCTACACCTTC.